The clone carrying this TCR beta chain showed up just a few times. As yet, its antigen is unknown. Excluded were patients having autoimmune disease history or systemic immunosuppression. V trimming: 1 base; J trimming: 4 bases; junction bases outside the gene matches: 3. This CDR3 region has 14 residues. Germline CDR1 and CDR2: SGHTA and FQGNSA. The sample belongs to a study of OX40 agonist ivuxolimab in advanced cancers. Whole-study findings and limits: The 0.1-3.0 mg/kg partial responders had among the lowest clonal expansion. Doses of 0.1 to 3.0 mg/kg were accompanied by clonal expansion of CD4+ and CD8+ blood T cells by week 6.

Using immunoSEQ multiplex PCR, the repertoire was profiled, and TCRdb retains in-frame clones only, with some absent. This table holds roughly 80,000 clones, 85% to 95% found once. The chain links TRBV7-2 to TRBJ2-5; 7 nucleotides match TRBD1. The sample here was CD4+ or CD8+ T cells sorted from blood, taken in a trial of the OX40 agonist ivuxolimab. The TCR comes from an adult with an advanced solid tumor such as melanoma, head and neck, liver or kidney cancer. The CDR3 region has the DNA TGTGCCAGCAGCTTAGGAGGGGGCGGAGAGACCCAGTACTTC. Translated: CASSLGGGGETQYF.